The 8 T cell receptor beta chains in this list originate from one sample, sequenced in a study of human CD8 memory T cell subsets. It was UMI-labeled 5' RACE by which the TCR beta libraries were made. TCRdb reprocessed the 5' RACE reads; each CDR3 protein has one entry and no DNA is given. In total, the table holds around 4,500 distinct CDR3 sequences. Specimen: CD8+ T cells from PBMCs. The receptors stem from a human donor in good health.

The chain has TRBV20-1 and TRBJ1-1. Germline V gene data show CDR1 as DFQATT and CDR2 as SNEGSKA (reference sequence). This CDR3 comprises 12 residues. The CDR3 loop reads CSASVTDTEAFF.

Frequency places this clonotype as medium-sized. This chain joins TRBV20-1 and TRBJ2-7; TCRdb's assignment of TRBD2 cannot be checked, as there is no DNA. Germline lookup yields CDR1 DFQATT and CDR2 SNEGSKA (reference sequence). This CDR3 has 18 residues. The CDR3 protein is CSAPPPKISSGASYEQYF.

The rearrangement links TRBV6-4 to TRBJ2-1; TCRdb outputs TRBD1, but without DNA this stays unchecked. Germline V gene sequence: CDR1 MRHNA, CDR2 SNTAGT. This CDR3 region has 15 residues. The CDR3 reads CASSDGQGQVNEQFF.

This clonotype is called large based on its frequency. The CDR3 here is CASSDRETDTQYF. The chain has TRBV6-1 and TRBJ2-3; TCRdb's D call, TRBD1, is unchecked because there is no DNA. Per germline, CDR1 MNHNS and CDR2 SASEGT. This CDR3 region has 13 residues.

This rearrangement joins TRBV4-3 to TRBJ2-1. Germline CDR1 and CDR2: LGHNA and YSLEER. The CDR3 has 16 residues. The CDR3 sequence: CASSQGQGAPYNEQFF.

This rearrangement joins TRBV9 to TRBJ2-3; TCRdb's D gene call, TRBD2, goes unchecked for lack of DNA. Per germline, CDR1 SGDLS and CDR2 YYNGEE. The CDR3 contains 15 residues. The CDR3 region is CASSVAIATTDTQYF.

Considering frequency, this clonotype is medium-sized. The V call is TRBV6-4, the J call TRBJ2-2; TCRdb selects TRBD2, and the lack of DNA leaves this call unchecked. CDR1 is MRHNA, CDR2 SNTAGT, per germline. The CDR3 length is 16 residues. CDR3 sequence reads: CASSDSAGGNTGELFF.

By frequency, this clonotype is medium-sized (0.01 to 0.1%). The CDR3 region is CASSVGGMDTEAFF. The chain employs TRBV9 and TRBJ1-1; TCRdb proposes TRBD1, but this gene call is untestable without DNA. The CDR3 is 14 residues long. Germline lookup yields CDR1 SGDLS and CDR2 YYNGEE.